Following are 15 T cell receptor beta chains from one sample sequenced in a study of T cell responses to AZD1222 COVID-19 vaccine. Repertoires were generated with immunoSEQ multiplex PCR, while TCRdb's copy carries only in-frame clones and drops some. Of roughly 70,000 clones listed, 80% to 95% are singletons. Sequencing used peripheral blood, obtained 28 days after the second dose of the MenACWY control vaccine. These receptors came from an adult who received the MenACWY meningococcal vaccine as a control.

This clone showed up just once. CDR3 sequence reads: CASSAYSNTEAFF. The CDR3 DNA reads TGTGCCAGTAGTGCATATTCGAACACTGAAGCTTTCTTT. This rearrangement joins TRBV19 to TRBJ1-1; no firm D call. CDR1 is LNHDA, CDR2 SQIVND, per germline (reference sequence). The CDR3 has 13 residues. The V end lost 5 bases, the J end lost 1 base, and 8 bases lay between the germline ends.

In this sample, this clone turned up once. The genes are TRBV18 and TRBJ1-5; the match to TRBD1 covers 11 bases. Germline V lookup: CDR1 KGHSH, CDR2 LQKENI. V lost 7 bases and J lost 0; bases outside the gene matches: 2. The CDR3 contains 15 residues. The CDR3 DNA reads TGTGCCAGCTTGGGGACAGGGGGTAGCAATCAGCCCCAGCATTTT. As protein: CASLGTGGSNQPQHF.

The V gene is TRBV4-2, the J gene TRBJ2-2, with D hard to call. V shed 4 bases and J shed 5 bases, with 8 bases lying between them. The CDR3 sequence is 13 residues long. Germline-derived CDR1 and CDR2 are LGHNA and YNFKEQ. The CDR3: CASSPRWTGELFF. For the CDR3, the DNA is TGTGCCAGCAGCCCCAGGTGGACCGGGGAGCTGTTTTTT.

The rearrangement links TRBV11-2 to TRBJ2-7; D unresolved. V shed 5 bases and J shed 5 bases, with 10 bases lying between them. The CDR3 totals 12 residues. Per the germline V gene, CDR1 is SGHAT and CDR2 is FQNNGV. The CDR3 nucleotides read TGTGCCAGCAGCCCAGAAGATCACGAGCAGTACTTC. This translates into CASSPEDHEQYF.

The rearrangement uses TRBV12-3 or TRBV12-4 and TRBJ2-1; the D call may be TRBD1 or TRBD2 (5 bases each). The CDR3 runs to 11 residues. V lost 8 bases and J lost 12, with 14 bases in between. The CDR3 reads CASGGLAWQFF. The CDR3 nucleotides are TGTGCCAGCGGGGGTCTAGCATGGCAGTTCTTC.

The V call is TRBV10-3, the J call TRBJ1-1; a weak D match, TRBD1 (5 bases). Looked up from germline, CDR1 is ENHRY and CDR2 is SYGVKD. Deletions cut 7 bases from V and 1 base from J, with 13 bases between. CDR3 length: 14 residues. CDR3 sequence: CAITRDGKNTEAFF. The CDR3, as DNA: TGTGCCATCACGAGGGACGGAAAGAACACTGAAGCTTTCTTT.

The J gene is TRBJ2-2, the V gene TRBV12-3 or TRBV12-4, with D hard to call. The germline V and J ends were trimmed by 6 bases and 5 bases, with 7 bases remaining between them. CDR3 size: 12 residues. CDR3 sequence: CASSFETGELFF. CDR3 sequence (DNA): TGTGCCAGCAGCTTTGAAACCGGGGAGCTGTTTTTT.

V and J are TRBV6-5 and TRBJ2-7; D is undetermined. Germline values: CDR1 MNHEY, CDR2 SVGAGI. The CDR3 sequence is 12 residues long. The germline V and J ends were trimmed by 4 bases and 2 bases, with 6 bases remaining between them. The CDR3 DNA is TGTGCCAGCAGTTTCGTCGCCTACGAGCAGTACTTC. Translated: CASSFVAYEQYF.

The CDR3 DNA is TGTGCCAGCAGCAACGACCAGGAGTACACTGAAGCTTTCTTT. It codes for CASSNDQEYTEAFF. The gene calls are TRBV6-5 and TRBJ1-1; D unresolved. V was clipped by 6 bases and J by 3 bases, with 14 bases between them. In germline, CDR1 is MNHEY, CDR2 SVGAGI. The CDR3 extends over 14 amino acids.

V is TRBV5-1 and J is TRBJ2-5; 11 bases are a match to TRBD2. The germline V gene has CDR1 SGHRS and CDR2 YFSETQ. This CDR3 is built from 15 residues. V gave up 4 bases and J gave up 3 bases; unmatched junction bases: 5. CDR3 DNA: TGCGCCAGCAGCCTGACTAGCGGGGCCGAAGAGACCCAGTACTTC. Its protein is CASSLTSGAEETQYF. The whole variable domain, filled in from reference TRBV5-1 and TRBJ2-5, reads KAGVTQTPRYLIKTRGQQVTLSCSPISGHRSVSWYQQTPGQGLQFLFEYFSETQRNKGNFPGRFSGRQFSNSRSEMNVSTLELGDSALYLCASSLTSGAEETQYFGPGTRLLVL.

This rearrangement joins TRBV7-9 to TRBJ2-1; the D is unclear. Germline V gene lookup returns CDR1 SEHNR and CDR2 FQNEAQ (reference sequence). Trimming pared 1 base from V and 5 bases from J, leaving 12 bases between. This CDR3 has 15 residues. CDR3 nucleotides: TGTGCCAGCAGCTTAGACGGTGGGAAGGACAATGAGCAGTTCTTC. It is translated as CASSLDGGKDNEQFF.

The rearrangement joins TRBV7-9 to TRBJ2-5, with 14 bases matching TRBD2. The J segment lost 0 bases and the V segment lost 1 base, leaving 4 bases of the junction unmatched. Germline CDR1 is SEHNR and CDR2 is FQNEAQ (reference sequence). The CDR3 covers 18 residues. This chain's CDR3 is CASSLGLAGGDYQETQYF. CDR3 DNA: TGTGCCAGCAGCTTAGGACTAGCGGGAGGGGATTACCAAGAGACCCAGTACTTC.

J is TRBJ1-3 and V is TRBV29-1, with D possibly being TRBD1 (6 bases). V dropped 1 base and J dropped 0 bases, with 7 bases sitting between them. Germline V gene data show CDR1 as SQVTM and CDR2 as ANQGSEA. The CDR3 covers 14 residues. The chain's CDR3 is CSVEARGSGNTIYF. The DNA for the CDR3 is TGCAGCGTTGAAGCCAGGGGCTCTGGAAACACCATATATTTT.

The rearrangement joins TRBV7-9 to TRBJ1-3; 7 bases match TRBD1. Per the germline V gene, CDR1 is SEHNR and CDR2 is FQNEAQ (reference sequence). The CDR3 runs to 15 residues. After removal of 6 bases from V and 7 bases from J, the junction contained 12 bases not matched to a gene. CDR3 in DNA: TGTGCCAGCAGTTGGGGACAGCCGCCGACGAACACCATATATTTT. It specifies CASSWGQPPTNTIYF.

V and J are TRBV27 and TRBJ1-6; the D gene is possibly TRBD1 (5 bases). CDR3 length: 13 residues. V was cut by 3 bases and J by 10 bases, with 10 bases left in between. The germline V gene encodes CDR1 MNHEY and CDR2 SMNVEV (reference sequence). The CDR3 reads CASSFLGGSPLHF. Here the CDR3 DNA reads TGTGCCAGCAGTTTCCTCGGGGGATCACCCCTCCACTTT.